Listed here is a single T cell receptor (beta chain). Its antigen is unidentified. The PCR used 60 Vbeta and 13 Jbeta primers. Profiling relied on immunoSEQ multiplex PCR, and the TCRdb table lists in-frame clones only, not all of them. Counted here are 110,000 to 150,000 clones, 65% to 90% occurring once; the ten biggest clones make up 1.2%. This record belongs to a study of cytomegalovirus exposure and HLA in healthy donors. The study, taken as a whole, reports: Many donors shared some public TCRs, even though most TCR sequences were rare.

Trimming cost V 0 bases and J 2 bases, with 15 bases left between them. The CDR3 spans 17 residues. Germline-derived CDR1 and CDR2 are LGHNA and YNFKEQ. This chain connects TRBV4-2 to TRBJ2-3; a possible D gene is TRBD2 (6 bases). The sequence came from a female donor in good health and CMV-seronegative. The sequenced sample consisted of PBMCs. The CDR3 protein is CASSQDQVLANTDTQYF. The DNA of the CDR3 is TGTGCCAGCAGCCAAGACCAGGTCCTAGCGAACACAGATACGCAGTATTTT.